This T cell receptor (beta chain) was captured by sequencing in a study of early T cells in non-severe SARS-CoV-2 infection. TCRdb recomputed calls from the 5' RACE reads with MiXCR, one row per CDR3 protein. The sample lists some 77,000 distinct CDR3 sequences, more than 4% occurring once. V shed 3 bases, J shed 4 bases, and the junction held 11 bases outside the gene matches. The germline V gene encodes CDR1 MGHRA and CDR2 YSYEKL. The CDR3 has 16 residues. The study, taken as a whole, reports: A preference for anti-spike CD8 responses marked VDJdb matching, which missed private and CD4 specificities.

There are many counts of this clonotype. What it recognizes is unknown. The specimen comprised whole blood, sampled at baseline. The chain combines TRBV4-1 with TRBJ1-1, with TRBD1 matching 7 bases. The source is an adult who was a healthcare worker with PCR-confirmed SARS-CoV-2 infection or an uninfected control (not recorded which). CDR3 nucleotides: TGCGCCAGCAGCCAGGGGAACAGGGGACCAAGCACTGAAGCTTTCTTT. Protein: CASSQGNRGPSTEAFF.